Sequencing of this T cell receptor (beta chain) was carried out in a study of T cells after yellow fever vaccination. Looked up from germline, CDR1 is KGHSH and CDR2 is LQKENI. The CDR3 has 15 residues. V dropped 2 bases and J dropped 8 bases, with 13 bases sitting between them. UMIs and a universal primer site were added when TCR cDNA was made by 5'RACE template switching. A single record per CDR3 protein comes from TCRdb applying MiXCR to the 5' RACE reads. The sample yields hundreds of thousands of distinct CDR3 sequences, around 12% seen once. This clonotype appeared a few times. Its antigen is not identified. General study results and limits: Shared CD4/CD8 clonotypes were a small share, likely from convergent recombination. Weaker, the secondary response peaked sooner, at day 5 versus 15. Abundant clonotypes from the bulk population could get into FACS-sorted repertoires as contaminants.

This receptor was obtained from a man between 18 and 29 years old who received the YFV17D yellow fever vaccine. The genes are TRBV18 and TRBJ1-6, with D perhaps matching TRBD1 (5 bases). Sequencing was performed on CD4+ T cells sorted from PBMCs, taken 15 days after the yellow fever booster vaccination. Here the CDR3 reads CASSPAGSTDSPLHF. The CDR3 nucleotides are TGTGCCAGCTCACCAGCCGGGTCGACAGATTCACCCCTCCACTTT.